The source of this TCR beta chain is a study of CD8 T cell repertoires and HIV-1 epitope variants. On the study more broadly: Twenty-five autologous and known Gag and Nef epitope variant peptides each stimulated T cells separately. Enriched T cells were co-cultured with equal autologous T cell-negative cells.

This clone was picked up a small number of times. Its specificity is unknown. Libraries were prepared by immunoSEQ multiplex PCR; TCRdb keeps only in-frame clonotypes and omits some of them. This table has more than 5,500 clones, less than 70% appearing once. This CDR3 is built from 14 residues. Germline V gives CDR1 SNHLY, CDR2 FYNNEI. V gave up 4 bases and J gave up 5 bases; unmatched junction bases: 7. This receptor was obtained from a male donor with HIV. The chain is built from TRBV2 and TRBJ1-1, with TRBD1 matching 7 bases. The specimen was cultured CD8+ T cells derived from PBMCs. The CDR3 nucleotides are TGTGCCAGCAGTGGACAGGGAGCGGTGACTGAAGCTTTCTTT. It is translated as CASSGQGAVTEAFF.